Listed below are T cell receptor beta chains from one sample, sequenced in a study of blood T cell repertoires in COVID-19. Profiled with immunoSEQ multiplex PCR; TCRdb holds only in-frame clones, not every one. This sample has some 180,000 clones, with roughly 81% found just once. Sequencing was done on a sample of peripheral blood. The receptors were sampled from an elderly woman with COVID-19, enrolled during active disease. CDR3s include the opening cysteine and the closing phenylalanine or tryptophan. A D gene is named only where the DNA matches it firmly. Clone size is not always given. Where it is, it says once, few, many or a class for expanded clones.

d_call,j_call,clone_size,v_call,cdr3_length,cdr3_nt,cdr3_aa
NA,TRBJ2-2,NA,TRBV18,14,TGTGCCAGCTCCCGAGGATCAGAGGCCGGGGAGCTGTTTTTT,CASSRGSEAGELFF
TRBD1,TRBJ2-5,NA,TRBV29-1,12,TGCAGCGGTGTTACAGGGGGGGAGACCCAGTACTTC,CSGVTGGETQYF
NA,TRBJ2-2,few,TRBV28,14,TGTGCCAGCAGTCCCGGACAGTCCAGCGGGGAGCTGTTTTTT,CASSPGQSSGELFF
TRBD1,TRBJ1-5,NA,TRBV4-1,16,TGCGCCAGCAGCCAGCCGGGACAGGGGCTACATCAGCCCCAGCATTTT,CASSQPGQGLHQPQHF
TRBD2,TRBJ2-1,NA,TRBV10-1,15,TGCGCCAGCAGTGATCCCGGGAGGAGCTACAATGAGCAGTTCTTC,CASSDPGRSYNEQFF
TRBD2,TRBJ2-1,NA,TRBV13,15,TGTGCCAGCAGCTTAAAGCGGGGGCAATACAATGAGCAGTTCTTC,CASSLKRGQYNEQFF
TRBD2,TRBJ2-5,NA,TRBV7-2,14,TGTGCCAGCAGCCTCGGGGGGGCATCAGAGACCCAGTACTTC,CASSLGGASETQYF
NA,TRBJ2-3,once,TRBV9,18,TGTGCCAGCAGCAAATCCTCGGGGACTTTGCCTAGCACAGATACGCAGTATTTT,CASSKSSGTLPSTDTQYF
NA,TRBJ1-2,NA,TRBV27,12,TGTGCCAGCAGTCCATCCGGCTATGGCTACACCTTC,CASSPSGYGYTF
NA,TRBJ2-7,NA,TRBV19,12,TGTGCCAGTAGTATTCAGGGTTACGAGCAGTACTTC,CASSIQGYEQYF
NA,TRBJ2-7,NA,TRBV27,13,TGTGCCAGCGGGCAGCGGTATACAGCGGAGCAGTACTTC,CASGQRYTAEQYF
TRBD1,TRBJ2-2,NA,TRBV5-4,17,TGTGCCAGCAGCTTGCTAGGACAGGGGGCTGGAACCGGGGAGCTGTTTTTT,CASSLLGQGAGTGELFF
NA,TRBJ1-4,once,TRBV2,14,TGTGCCAGCAGTGAAAACAGGGAGGGTGAAAAACTGTTTTTT,CASSENREGEKLFF
TRBD1,TRBJ2-1,NA,TRBV4-3,16,TGCGCCAGCAGCCAAGATCGACAGGGATTTGGCAATGAGCAGTTCTTC,CASSQDRQGFGNEQFF
NA,TRBJ2-2,NA,TRBV19,13,TGTGCCAGTAGCCGCCAGGACACCGGGGAGCTGTTTTTT,CASSRQDTGELFF
NA,TRBJ2-7,NA,TRBV28,14,TGTGCCAGCAGTTTATATCCGGGCTCCTACGAGCAGTACTTC,CASSLYPGSYEQYF
TRBD2,TRBJ2-1,NA,TRBV6-2/TRBV6-3,16,TGTGCCAGCAGTTACTTTGCTAGCGGGGTGACCGATGAGCAGTTCTTC,CASSYFASGVTDEQFF
NA,TRBJ1-5,NA,TRBV18,17,TGTGCCAGCTCACCACCTAATGTAGCAGGGCCCGATCAGCCCCAGCATTTT,CASSPPNVAGPDQPQHF
TRBD2,TRBJ2-1,NA,TRBV20-1,16,TGCAGTGCTAGTGATCCAGCGGGAGGGACATTCAATGAGCAGTTCTTC,CSASDPAGGTFNEQFF
NA,TRBJ1-6,few,TRBV18,13,TGTGCCAGCTCACCCGCCGGGGATTCACCCCTCCACTTT,CASSPAGDSPLHF
NA,TRBJ1-3,NA,TRBV2,17,TGTGCCAGCAGTGCCTCCGGGACTTCAAGCTCTGGAAACACCATATATTTT,CASSASGTSSSGNTIYF
TRBD1,TRBJ2-5,NA,TRBV28,13,TGTGCCAGCAGTACTCCGGGACAGGAGACCCAGTACTTC,CASSTPGQETQYF
TRBD1,TRBJ2-2,NA,TRBV5-1,16,TGCGCCAGCACTTCGACAGGGGGCGTTGGTTCTGGGGAGCTGTTTTTT,CASTSTGGVGSGELFF
TRBD1,TRBJ1-2,NA,TRBV6-5,15,TGTGCCAGCAGTAAACCGGGACAGCCTAACTATGGCTACACCTTC,CASSKPGQPNYGYTF
NA,TRBJ2-1,NA,TRBV27,16,TGTGCCAGCAGTAGTGGGACACGTAGAAGGTCCAATGAGCAGTTCTTC,CASSSGTRRRSNEQFF
TRBD1,TRBJ1-6,few,TRBV4-3,17,TGCGCCAGCAGCCAGCACAAAACCGGGACAGTGGATTCACCCCTCCACTTT,CASSQHKTGTVDSPLHF
TRBD1,TRBJ1-2,NA,TRBV28,15,TGTGCCAGCAGTCCGGGACAGGGGGCGGGCTATGGCTACACCTTC,CASSPGQGAGYGYTF
NA,TRBJ1-6,NA,TRBV7-2,14,TGTGCCAGCAGCTTAGCGTTCGGACAGATGACCCTCCACTTT,CASSLAFGQMTLHF
TRBD2,TRBJ2-1,NA,TRBV9,14,TGTGCCAGCAGCCGTAGCGGGGCCTACAATGAGCAGTTCTTC,CASSRSGAYNEQFF
TRBD1,TRBJ1-2,NA,TRBV7-2,13,TGTGCCAGCAGCTTGCCGACAGGGGCTGGCTACACCTTC,CASSLPTGAGYTF
TRBD1,TRBJ2-5,NA,TRBV11-2,14,TGTGCCAGCAGCCCCGGGACAGGGGGAGAGACCCAGTACTTC,CASSPGTGGETQYF
TRBD1,TRBJ1-6,NA,TRBV18,14,TGTGCCAGCTCACAGGGGGCGCCGGGTTCACCCCTCCACTTT,CASSQGAPGSPLHF
NA,TRBJ1-5,once,TRBV2,15,TGTGCCAGCAGTGTGAGACACGTTAGCAATCAGCCCCAGCATTTT,CASSVRHVSNQPQHF
NA,TRBJ2-3,NA,TRBV2,9,TGTGCCAGCAGCAATACGCAGTATTTT,CASSNTQYF
NA,TRBJ2-6,few,TRBV24-1,17,TGTGCCACCAGTGGGGGGGACCCCGTGGCTGGGGCCAACGTCCTGACTTTC,CATSGGDPVAGANVLTF
NA,TRBJ1-1,NA,TRBV15,13,TGTGCCACCAGCAGAGTGGTAGGGGCTGAAGCTTTCTTT,CATSRVVGAEAFF
NA,TRBJ2-3,NA,TRBV9,16,TGTGCCAGCAGCGGACCAAACAGGTATGGCACAGATACGCAGTATTTT,CASSGPNRYGTDTQYF
TRBD1,TRBJ2-5,NA,TRBV7-3,15,TGTGCCAGCAGCTACCTGGGGACAGCTAAAGAGACCCAGTACTTC,CASSYLGTAKETQYF
NA,TRBJ2-3,NA,TRBV18,14,TGTGCCAGCTCCCCAAACTCACAGACAGATACGCAGTATTTT,CASSPNSQTDTQYF
TRBD2,TRBJ2-3,NA,TRBV5-4,16,TGTGCCAGCAGCTTGGGGCTAGCGGGGAGCCTGGATACGCAGTATTTT,CASSLGLAGSLDTQYF
NA,TRBJ1-4,NA,TRBV11-2,15,TGTGCCAGCAGCTTAGCCAGGGGCAATAATGAAAAACTGTTTTTT,CASSLARGNNEKLFF
TRBD1,TRBJ1-6,NA,TRBV11-2,17,TGTGCCAGCAGCTCCATATATGACAGGGCATTCGGTTCACCCCTCCACTTT,CASSSIYDRAFGSPLHF
NA,TRBJ2-7,NA,TRBV18,14,TGTGCCAGCTCATCCTCTGCGGGTGGCTACGAGCAGTACTTC,CASSSSAGGYEQYF
NA,TRBJ1-1,once,TRBV7-9,14,TGTGCCAGCAGCCTCGTGGGGGGGAGCACTGAAGCTTTCTTT,CASSLVGGSTEAFF
TRBD1,TRBJ1-1,NA,TRBV5-8,14,TGTGCCAGCAGCCTGTCCGGGACAGGGGCTGAAGCTTTCTTT,CASSLSGTGAEAFF
TRBD1,TRBJ1-2,NA,TRBV28,14,TGTGCCATCCGCCACGGACAGGGGTCGCCCAGGGACACCTTC,CAIRHGQGSPRDTF
TRBD1,TRBJ1-2,few,TRBV3-1/TRBV3-2,14,TGTGCCAGCAGCCGGGACAGGGGGCGACTTGGCTACACCTTC,CASSRDRGRLGYTF
NA,TRBJ1-2,NA,TRBV7-9,15,TGTGCCAGCAGCTTTGTAAGTCTAGGGGTAGATGGCTACACCTTC,CASSFVSLGVDGYTF